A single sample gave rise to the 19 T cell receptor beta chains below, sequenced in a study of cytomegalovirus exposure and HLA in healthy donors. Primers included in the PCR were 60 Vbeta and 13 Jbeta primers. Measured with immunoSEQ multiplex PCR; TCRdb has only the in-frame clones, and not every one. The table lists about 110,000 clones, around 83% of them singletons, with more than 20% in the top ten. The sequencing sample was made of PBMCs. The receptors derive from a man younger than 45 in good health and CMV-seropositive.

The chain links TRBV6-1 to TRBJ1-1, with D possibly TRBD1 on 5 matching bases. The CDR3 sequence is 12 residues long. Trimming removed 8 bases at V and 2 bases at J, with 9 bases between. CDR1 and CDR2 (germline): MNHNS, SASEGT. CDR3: CASSDSNTEAFF. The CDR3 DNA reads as TGTGCCAGCTCCGACAGTAACACTGAAGCTTTCTTT.

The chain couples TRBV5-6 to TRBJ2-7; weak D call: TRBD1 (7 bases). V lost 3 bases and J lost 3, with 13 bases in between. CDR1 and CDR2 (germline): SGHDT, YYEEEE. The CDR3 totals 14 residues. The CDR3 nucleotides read TGTGCCAGCAGCTGGAGGGACAGTGGCTACGAGCAGTACGTC. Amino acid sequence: CASSWRDSGYEQYV.

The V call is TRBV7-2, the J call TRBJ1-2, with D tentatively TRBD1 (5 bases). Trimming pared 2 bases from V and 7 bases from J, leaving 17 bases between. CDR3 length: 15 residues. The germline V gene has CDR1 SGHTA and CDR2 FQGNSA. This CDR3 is CASSLSSQGFFGYTF. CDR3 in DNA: TGTGCCAGCAGCTTATCGTCGCAGGGATTTTTTGGCTACACCTTC.

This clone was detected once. In nucleotides, the CDR3 is TGTGCCAGTAGTCCCCTCGGGAGACGGACAGGGGCCGATACGCAGTATTTT. It translates to CASSPLGRRTGADTQYF. This chain uses TRBV19 with TRBJ2-3, with 9 nucleotides matching TRBD1. The CDR3 loop spans 17 amino acids. V was clipped by 5 bases and J by 6 bases; unmatched bases: 15. The V gene's germline CDR1 is LNHDA and CDR2 SQIVND (reference sequence).

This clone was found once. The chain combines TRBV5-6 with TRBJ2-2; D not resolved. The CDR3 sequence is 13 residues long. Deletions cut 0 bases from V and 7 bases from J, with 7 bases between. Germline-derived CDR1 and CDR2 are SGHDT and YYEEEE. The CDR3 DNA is TGTGCCAGCAGCTTGGAATCTCTCGGGGAGCTGTTTTTT. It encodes CASSLESLGELFF.

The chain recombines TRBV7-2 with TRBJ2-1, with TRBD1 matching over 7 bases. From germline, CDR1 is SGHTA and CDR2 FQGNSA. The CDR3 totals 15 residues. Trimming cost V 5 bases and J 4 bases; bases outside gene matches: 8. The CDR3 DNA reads TGTGCCAGCAGCCGGGACAGCCCGAATTACAATGAGCAGTTCTTC. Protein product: CASSRDSPNYNEQFF.

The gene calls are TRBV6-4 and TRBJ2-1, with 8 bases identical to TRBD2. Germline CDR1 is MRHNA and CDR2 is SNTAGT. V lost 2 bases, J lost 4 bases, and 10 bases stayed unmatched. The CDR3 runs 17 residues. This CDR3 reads CASSDIRGRLAYNEQFF. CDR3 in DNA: TGTGCCAGCAGTGACATTAGGGGGAGACTAGCGTACAATGAGCAGTTCTTC.

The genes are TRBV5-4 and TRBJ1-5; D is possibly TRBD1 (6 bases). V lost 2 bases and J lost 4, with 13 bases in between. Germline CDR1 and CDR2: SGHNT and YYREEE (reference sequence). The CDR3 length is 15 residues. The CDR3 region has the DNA TGTGCCAGCAGCTTCATGTGGGGGCTTAATCAGCCCCAGCATTTT. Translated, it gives CASSFMWGLNQPQHF.

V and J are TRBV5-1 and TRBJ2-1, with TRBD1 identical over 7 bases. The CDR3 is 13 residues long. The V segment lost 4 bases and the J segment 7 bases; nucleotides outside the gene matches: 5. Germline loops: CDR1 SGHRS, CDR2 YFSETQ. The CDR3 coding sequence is TGCGCCAGCAGCCCGTTACAGGGGAATGAGCAGTTCTTC. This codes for CASSPLQGNEQFF.

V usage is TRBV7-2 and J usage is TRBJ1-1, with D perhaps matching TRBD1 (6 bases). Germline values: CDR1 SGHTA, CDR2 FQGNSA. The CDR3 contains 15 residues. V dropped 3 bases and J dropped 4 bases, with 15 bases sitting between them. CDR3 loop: CASSFRPGGATEAFF. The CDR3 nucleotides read TGTGCCAGCAGCTTTAGGCCGGGGGGGGCCACTGAAGCTTTCTTT.

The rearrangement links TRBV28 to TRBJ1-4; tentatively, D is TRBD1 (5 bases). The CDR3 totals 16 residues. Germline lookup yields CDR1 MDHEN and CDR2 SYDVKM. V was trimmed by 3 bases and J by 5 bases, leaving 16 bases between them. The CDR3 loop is CASSFARTRSNEKLFF. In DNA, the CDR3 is TGTGCCAGCAGTTTCGCCCGGACAAGATCGAATGAAAAACTGTTTTTT.

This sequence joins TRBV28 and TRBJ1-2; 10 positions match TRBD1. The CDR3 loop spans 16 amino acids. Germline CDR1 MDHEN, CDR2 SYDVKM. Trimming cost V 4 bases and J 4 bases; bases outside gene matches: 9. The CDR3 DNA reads TGTGCCAGCAGTTCTAGGGACAGGGGATCCGCCTATGGCTACACCTTC. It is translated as CASSSRDRGSAYGYTF.

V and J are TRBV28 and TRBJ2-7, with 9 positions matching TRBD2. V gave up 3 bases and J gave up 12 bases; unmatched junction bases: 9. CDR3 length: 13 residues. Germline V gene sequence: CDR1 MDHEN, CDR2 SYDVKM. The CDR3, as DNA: TGTGCCAGCAGTTTGTTACGAGCGGGGGGCCCGTACTTC. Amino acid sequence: CASSLLRAGGPYF. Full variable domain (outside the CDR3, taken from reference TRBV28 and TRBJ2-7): DVKVTQSSRYLVKRTGEKVFLECVQDMDHENMFWYRQDPGLGLRLIYFSYDVKMKEKGDIPEGYSVSREKKERFSLILESASTNQTSMYLCASSLLRAGGPYFGPGTRLTVT.

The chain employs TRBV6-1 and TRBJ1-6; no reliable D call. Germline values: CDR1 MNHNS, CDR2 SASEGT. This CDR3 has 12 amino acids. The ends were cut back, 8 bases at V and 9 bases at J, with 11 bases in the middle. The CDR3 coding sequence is TGTGCCAGCCTACACGGGAGTTCACCCCTCCACTTT. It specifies CASLHGSSPLHF.

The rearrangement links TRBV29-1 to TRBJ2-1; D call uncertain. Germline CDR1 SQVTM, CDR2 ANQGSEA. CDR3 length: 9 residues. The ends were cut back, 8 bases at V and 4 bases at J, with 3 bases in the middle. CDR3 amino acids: CSLYNEQFF. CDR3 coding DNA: TGCAGCTTATACAATGAGCAGTTCTTC.

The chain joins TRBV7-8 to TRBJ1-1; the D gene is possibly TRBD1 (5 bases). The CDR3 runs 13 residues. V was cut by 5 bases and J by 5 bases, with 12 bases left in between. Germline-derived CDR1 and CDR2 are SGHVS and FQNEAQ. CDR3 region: CASSVRQGTEAFF. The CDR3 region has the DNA TGTGCCAGCAGCGTGCGGCAGGGAACTGAAGCTTTCTTT.

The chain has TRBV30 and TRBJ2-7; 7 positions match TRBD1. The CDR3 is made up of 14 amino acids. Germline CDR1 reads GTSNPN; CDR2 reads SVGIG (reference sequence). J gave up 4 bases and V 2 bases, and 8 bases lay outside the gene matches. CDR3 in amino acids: CAWSRSGQEYEQYF. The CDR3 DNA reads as TGTGCCTGGAGTAGAAGTGGACAGGAATACGAGCAGTACTTC. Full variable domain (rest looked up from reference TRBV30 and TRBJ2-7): SQTIHQWPATLVQPVGSPLSLECTVEGTSNPNLYWYRQAAGRGLQLLFYSVGIGQISSEVPQNLSASRPQDRQFILSSKKLLLSDSGFYLCAWSRSGQEYEQYFGPGTRLTVT.

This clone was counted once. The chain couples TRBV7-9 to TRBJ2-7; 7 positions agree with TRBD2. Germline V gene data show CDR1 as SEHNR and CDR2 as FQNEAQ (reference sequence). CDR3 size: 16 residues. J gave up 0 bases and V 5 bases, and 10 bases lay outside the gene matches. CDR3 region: CASSPFSGGLSYEQYF. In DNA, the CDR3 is TGTGCCAGCAGCCCGTTCTCGGGGGGACTCTCCTACGAGCAGTACTTC. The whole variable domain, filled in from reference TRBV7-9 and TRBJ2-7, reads DTGVSQNPRHKITKRGQNVTFRCDPISEHNRLYWYRQTLGQGPEFLTYFQNEAQLEKSRLLSDRFSAERPKGSFSTLEIQRTEQGDSAMYLCASSPFSGGLSYEQYFGPGTRLTVT.

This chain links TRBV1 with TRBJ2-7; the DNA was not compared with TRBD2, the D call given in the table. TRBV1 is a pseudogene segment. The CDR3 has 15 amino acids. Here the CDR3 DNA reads TGCACCAGCAGCCAAGGCACTAGCGGGGAGTACGAGCAGTACTTC. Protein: CTSSQGTSGEYEQYF.